This entry describes one TCR beta chain. Its specificity is not known. These data are taken from a study of neoadjuvant anti-PD-1 for oral cavity cancer. The overall study: Before surgery, most patients got three to four biweekly 3 mg/kg nivolumab doses. Patients without progression received a fourth nivolumab dose around day 43, then surgical resection on days 50-56. Findings and limits, study-wide: Higher pretreatment blood Treg/Th17 ratios correlated with higher pretreatment blood and lower post-treatment tumor TCRbeta clonality.

Germline CDR1 LNHDA, CDR2 SQIVND (reference sequence). This CDR3 is 13 amino acids long. The V and J ends lost 2 bases and 4 bases respectively, with 8 bases between them. TCRdb's copy holds only in-frame clones and misses some; the assay was immunoSEQ multiplex PCR. The sample carries fewer than 40,000 clones, just under 90% recorded once. The chain carries TRBV19 and TRBJ1-2; no clear D. Sequences were derived from PBMCs, sampled before nivolumab (anti-PD-1) treatment. The source is a person aged 35 to 85 with oral cavity squamous cell carcinoma. CDR3 bases: TGTGCCAGTAGTATATGGGAAACCTATGGCTACACCTTC. Its protein is CASSIWETYGYTF.